This section outlines one TCR beta chain sequence together with its context. No antigen is known for it. This sample is part of a study of regulatory T cells in long-lasting Graves disease. The V and J ends lost 4 bases and 8 bases, in that order; junction bases with no gene match: 7. The CDR3 spans 15 residues. The germline gives CDR1 SGHTA, CDR2 FQGTGA. General observations from the study: Limited sample numbers may have lowered accuracy.

The sample's time point: newly diagnosed GD, antithyroid drugs for less than 3 months. There was RNA extracted from PBMCs, and the TCR library was made from it. iRepertoire HTBI primers and Arm-PCR of CDR3 regions built TCR beta libraries. TCRdb reanalysed the multiplex PCR reads using MiXCR and keeps one entry per CDR3 protein. Of 550,000 to 650,000 distinct CDR3 sequences in the sample, approximately 16% were seen once. The same data also contributed to another study, on T cells in Graves' hyperthyroidism and ophthalmopathy. As reported in that work: It was considered stable Graves' hyperthyroidism when ophthalmopathy did not progress within 18 months.

The receptor was derived from a man between 18 and 29 years old with Graves disease. The chain couples TRBV7-3 to TRBJ2-1, with 11 bases fitting TRBD2. Here the sequenced sample was peripheral blood mononuclear cells (PBMCs), taken at new diagnosis, from a patient treated with antithyroid drugs. The CDR3 region is CASSSTSGSLHEQFF. CDR3 coding DNA: TGTGCCAGCAGCTCCACTAGCGGGAGTTTGCATGAGCAGTTCTTC.